Listed here are 2 T cell receptor beta chains from one sample, sequenced in a study of early T cells in non-severe SARS-CoV-2 infection. TCRdb analysed the 5' RACE reads with MiXCR anew, one entry per CDR3 protein. The data show about 110,000 distinct CDR3 sequences, 10% to 15% seen once. The sample in question was whole blood, obtained at baseline. The receptors were gathered from an adult who was a healthcare worker with PCR-confirmed SARS-CoV-2 infection or an uninfected control (not recorded which).

This clonotype was counted ten times or more. The chain uses TRBV12-5 and TRBJ2-1; TRBD1 matches 7 bases. Looked up from germline, CDR1 is LGHNT and CDR2 is FRNRAP. Losses at the gene ends were 5 bases for V and 7 bases for J; bases not matched to a gene: 8. This CDR3 has 14 residues. CDR3 amino acids: CASGDYRGRNEQFF. As DNA, the CDR3 is TGTGCTAGTGGTGACTACAGGGGCAGGAATGAGCAGTTCTTC.

The chain employs TRBV20-1 and TRBJ2-7; a weak D match, TRBD1 (5 bases). This CDR3 has 14 residues. Trimming shortened V by 0 bases and J by 4 bases, and 13 bases separated the two germline ends. Germline CDR1 is DFQATT and CDR2 is SNEGSKA (reference sequence). CDR3 protein: CSARDSRAQYEQYF. The CDR3 bases are TGCAGTGCTAGAGATTCCAGGGCGCAGTACGAGCAGTACTTC.